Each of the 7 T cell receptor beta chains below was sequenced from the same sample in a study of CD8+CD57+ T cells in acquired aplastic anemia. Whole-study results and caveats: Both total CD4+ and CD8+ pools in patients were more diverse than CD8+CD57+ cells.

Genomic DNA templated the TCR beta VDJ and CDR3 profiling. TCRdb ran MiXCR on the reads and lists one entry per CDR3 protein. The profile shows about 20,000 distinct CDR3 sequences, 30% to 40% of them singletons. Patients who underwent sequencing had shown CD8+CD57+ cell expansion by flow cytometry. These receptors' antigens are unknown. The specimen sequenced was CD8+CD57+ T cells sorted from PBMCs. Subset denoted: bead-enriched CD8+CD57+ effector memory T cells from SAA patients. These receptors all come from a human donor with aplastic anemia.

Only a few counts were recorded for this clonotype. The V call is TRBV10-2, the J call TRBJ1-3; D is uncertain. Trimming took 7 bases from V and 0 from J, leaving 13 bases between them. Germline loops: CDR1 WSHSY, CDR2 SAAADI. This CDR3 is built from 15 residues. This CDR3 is CASKARRTSGNTIYF. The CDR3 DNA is TGCGCCAGCAAAGCACGTCGGACCTCTGGAAACACCATATATTTT.

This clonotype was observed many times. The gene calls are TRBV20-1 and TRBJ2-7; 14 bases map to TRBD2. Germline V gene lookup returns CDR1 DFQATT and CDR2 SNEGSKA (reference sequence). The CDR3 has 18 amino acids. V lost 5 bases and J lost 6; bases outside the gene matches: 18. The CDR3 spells CSARTQLGTSGSLGEQYF. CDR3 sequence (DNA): TGCAGTGCTCGAACCCAGCTCGGGACTAGCGGGAGTCTGGGCGAGCAGTACTTC.

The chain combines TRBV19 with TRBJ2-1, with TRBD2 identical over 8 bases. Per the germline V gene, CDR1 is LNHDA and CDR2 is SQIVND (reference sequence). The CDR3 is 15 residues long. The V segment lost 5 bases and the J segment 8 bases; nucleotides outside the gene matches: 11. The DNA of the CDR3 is TGTGCCAGTAGTCGCCGCAGCGGGAGTTCTGATGAGCAGTTCTTC. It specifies CASSRRSGSSDEQFF.

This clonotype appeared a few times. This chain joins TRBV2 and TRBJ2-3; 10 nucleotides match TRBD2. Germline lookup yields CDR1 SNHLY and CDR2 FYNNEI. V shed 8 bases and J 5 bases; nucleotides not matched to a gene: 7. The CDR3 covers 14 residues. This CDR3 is CASGTSVIGDTQYF. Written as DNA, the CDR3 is TGTGCCAGCGGGACTAGCGTAATAGGAGATACGCAGTATTTT.

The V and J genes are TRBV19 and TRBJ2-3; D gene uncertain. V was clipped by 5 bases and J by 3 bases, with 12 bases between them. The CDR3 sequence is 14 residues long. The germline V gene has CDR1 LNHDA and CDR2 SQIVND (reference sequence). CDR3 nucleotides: TGTGCCAGTAGTGGGATTAGTGGGACAGATACGCAGTATTTT. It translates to CASSGISGTDTQYF. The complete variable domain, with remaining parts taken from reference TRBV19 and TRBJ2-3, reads DGGITQSPKYLFRKEGQNVTLSCEQNLNHDAMYWYRQDPGQGLRLIYYSQIVNDFQKGDIAEGYSVSREKKESFPLTVTSAQKNPTAFYLCASSGISGTDTQYFGPGTRLTVL.

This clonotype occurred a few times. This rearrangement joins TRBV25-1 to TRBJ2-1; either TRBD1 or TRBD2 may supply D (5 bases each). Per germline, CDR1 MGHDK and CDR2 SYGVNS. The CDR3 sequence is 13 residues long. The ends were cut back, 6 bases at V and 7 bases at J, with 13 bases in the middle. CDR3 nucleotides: TGTGCCAGCAGCAAACGGGACCCAAATGAGCAGTTCTTC. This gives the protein CASSKRDPNEQFF.

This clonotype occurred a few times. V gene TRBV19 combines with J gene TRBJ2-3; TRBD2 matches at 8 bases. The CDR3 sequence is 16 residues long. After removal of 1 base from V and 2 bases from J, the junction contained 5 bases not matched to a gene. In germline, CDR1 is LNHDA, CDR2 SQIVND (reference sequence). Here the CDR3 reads CASSIGGTRVTDTQYF. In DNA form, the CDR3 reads TGTGCCAGTAGTATAGGGGGGACTAGGGTCACAGATACGCAGTATTTT.